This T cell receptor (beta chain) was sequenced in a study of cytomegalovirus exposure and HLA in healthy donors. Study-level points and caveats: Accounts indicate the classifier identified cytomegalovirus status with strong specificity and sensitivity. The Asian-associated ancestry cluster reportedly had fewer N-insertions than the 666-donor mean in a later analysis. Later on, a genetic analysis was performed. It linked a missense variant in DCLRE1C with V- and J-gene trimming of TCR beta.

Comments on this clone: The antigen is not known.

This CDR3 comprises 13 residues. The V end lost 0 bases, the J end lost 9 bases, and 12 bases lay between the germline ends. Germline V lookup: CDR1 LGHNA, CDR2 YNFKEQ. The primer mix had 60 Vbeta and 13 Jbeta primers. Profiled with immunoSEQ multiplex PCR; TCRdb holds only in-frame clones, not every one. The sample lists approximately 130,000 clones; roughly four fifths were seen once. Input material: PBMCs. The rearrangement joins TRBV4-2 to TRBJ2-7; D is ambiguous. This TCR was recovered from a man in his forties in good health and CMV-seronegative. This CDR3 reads CASSQEAGRLQYF. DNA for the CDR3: TGTGCCAGCAGCCAAGAGGCTGGAAGACTGCAGTACTTC.